The clone carrying this T cell receptor beta chain appeared a single time. Its antigen is still unknown. An end of the junction differs from the germline gene, which may be a read error. The sample is drawn from a study of blood T cells in healthy people across ages. Study results and caveats: Across samples, TCR beta diversity tracked strongly with naive T cell percentage. Investigators treated diversity estimates from one million T cells as underestimates. As age increased, TCR beta diversity per million T cells fell in a roughly linear fashion. PBMCs left unsorted prevented a conclusive naive versus antigen-experienced comparison.

It was with a sample-barcoded 5' primer and a J-beta primer mix that a second PCR of about 7 to 12 cycles was run. A single record per CDR3 protein comes from TCRdb applying MiXCR to the 5' RACE reads. The sample lists over 550,000 distinct CDR3 sequences; approximately 30% were seen once. This clonotype originated in a woman older than 75 in good health. Input material: blood.

The CDR3 is CAGSPGGQGSSNYGYTF. In nucleotides, the CDR3 is TGTGCCGGTAGCCCTGGAGGACAGGGGTCTTCCAACTATGGCTACACCTTC. V is TRBV19 and J is TRBJ1-2, with 9 bases fitting TRBD1. CDR3 length equals 17 residues. From germline, CDR1 is LNHDA and CDR2 SQIVND (reference sequence).